A single sample gave rise to the 20 T cell receptor beta chains below, sequenced in a study of blood T cell repertoires in COVID-19. The assay was immunoSEQ multiplex PCR, and TCRdb's table has in-frame clones only and misses some. The repertoire includes about 200,000 clones, about 80% of them detected once, and 4.5% to 5% sits in the top ten. The sequenced material came from PBMCs or T cells enriched from blood (not recorded which). The receptors originated from a woman in her forties or fifties who had been exposed to COVID-19.

The genes are TRBV15 and TRBJ2-5; TRBD2 matches 10 bases. Losses at the gene ends were 5 bases for V and 4 bases for J; bases not matched to a gene: 7. Germline V gene data show CDR1 as LNHNV and CDR2 as YYDKDF (reference sequence). The CDR3 extends over 15 amino acids. As DNA, the CDR3 is TGTGCCACCAGCGTAAGCGGGGGGGCCTTAGAGACCCAGTACTTC. Its protein is CATSVSGGALETQYF.

The chain carries TRBV5-6 and TRBJ1-1; D unresolved. The CDR3 runs to 12 residues. The germline V gene encodes CDR1 SGHDT and CDR2 YYEEEE. V lost 1 base and J 8 bases, leaving 9 bases between the germline ends. The CDR3 region is CASSLKGGEAFF. In DNA, the CDR3 is TGTGCCAGCAGCTTGAAAGGCGGGGAAGCTTTCTTT.

This chain uses TRBV5-6 with TRBJ2-7; tentatively, D is TRBD1 (5 bases). The CDR3 loop spans 13 amino acids. Germline V lookup: CDR1 SGHDT, CDR2 YYEEEE. V was trimmed by 0 bases and J by 6 bases, leaving 10 bases between them. The CDR3 protein is CASSLDRLREQYF. In DNA form, the CDR3 reads TGTGCCAGCAGCTTGGACAGGTTACGCGAGCAGTACTTC.

The chain carries TRBV12-3 or TRBV12-4 and TRBJ1-2; the D is unclear. CDR3 size: 13 residues. V shed 1 base and J shed 8 bases, with 11 bases lying between them. CDR3 in amino acids: CASSLGGVGGYTF. For the CDR3, the DNA is TGTGCCAGCAGTTTAGGCGGGGTGGGCGGCTACACCTTC.

The chain recombines TRBV6-5 with TRBJ1-3, with a tentative D call TRBD1 (5 bases). Germline-derived CDR1 and CDR2 are MNHEY and SVGAGI. Trimming removed 5 bases at V and 0 bases at J, with 11 bases between. The CDR3 spans 15 residues. CDR3 protein: CASSPAGLSGNTIYF. DNA of the CDR3: TGTGCCAGCAGTCCCGCGGGACTCTCTGGAAACACCATATATTTT.

This rearrangement joins TRBV14 to TRBJ1-3; tentatively, D is TRBD1 (5 bases). Trimming cost V 0 bases and J 1 base, with 10 bases left between them. The V gene's germline CDR1 is SGHDN and CDR2 FVKESK. The CDR3 has 16 residues. The CDR3: CASSQEGPGSGNTIYF. In DNA form, the CDR3 reads TGTGCCAGCAGCCAAGAAGGGCCAGGGTCTGGAAACACCATATATTTT.

The chain couples TRBV7-7 to TRBJ2-1, with D maybe TRBD1 (6 bases). Trimming took off 5 bases at V and 7 bases at J, with 18 bases between the two ends. This CDR3 is 15 amino acids long. In germline, CDR1 is SSHAT, CDR2 FNYEAQ (reference sequence). The CDR3 reads CASSQGTVQGNEQFF. CDR3 nucleotide sequence: TGTGCCAGCAGCCAAGGGACCGTCCAGGGGAATGAGCAGTTCTTC. Looking up the rest from reference TRBV7-7 and TRBJ2-1 gives the full variable domain: GAGVSQSPRYKVTKRGQDVTLRCDPISSHATLYWYQQALGQGPEFLTYFNYEAQPDKSGLPSDRFSAERPEGSISTLTIQRTEQRDSAMYRCASSQGTVQGNEQFFGPGTRLTVL.

This sequence joins TRBV19 and TRBJ2-6; D gene uncertain. The CDR3 sequence is 15 residues long. The germline V gene has CDR1 LNHDA and CDR2 SQIVND (reference sequence). V lost 6 bases to trimming and J lost 0 bases, with 9 bases between them. CDR3 loop: CASRTLFSGANVLTF. The DNA of the CDR3 is TGTGCCAGTAGGACACTGTTCTCTGGGGCCAACGTCCTGACTTTC.

The chain has TRBV7-2 and TRBJ2-6, with 9 bases identical to TRBD1. This CDR3 is 17 amino acids long. V was clipped by 5 bases and J by 2 bases; unmatched bases: 7. Germline V gene data show CDR1 as SGHTA and CDR2 as FQGNSA. The CDR3 is CASSLGQGLPGANVLTF. The CDR3 bases are TGTGCCAGCAGCCTGGGACAGGGTCTCCCTGGGGCCAACGTCCTGACTTTC.

J is TRBJ2-1 and V is TRBV4-2, with TRBD2 matching over 13 bases. This CDR3 comprises 16 residues. V shed 5 bases and J 5 bases; nucleotides not matched to a gene: 6. Per the germline V gene, CDR1 is LGHNA and CDR2 is YNFKEQ. CDR3 nucleotides: TGTGCCAGCAGCTCCCGGACTAGCGGGGGTAACAATGAGCAGTTCTTC. Encoded protein: CASSSRTSGGNNEQFF.

The chain joins TRBV21-1 to TRBJ2-1; the D call of TRBD2 is as the table states it, not checked on the DNA. TRBV21-1 is a known pseudogene. This CDR3 spans 15 amino acids. This CDR3 reads CASSRLVRRVNEQFF. The CDR3 DNA reads as TGTGCCAGCAGCCGACTAGTACGAAGGGTCAATGAGCAGTTCTTC.

This clone was counted once. The chain has TRBV3-1 (or the pseudogene TRBV3-2) and TRBJ2-1, with D possibly being TRBD1 (5 bases). Germline CDR1 and CDR2: LGHDT and YNNKEL (reference sequence). CDR3 size: 13 residues. The V gene lost 0 bases and the J gene lost 10 bases, with 10 bases spanning the gap. The CDR3 DNA is TGTGCCAGCAGCCAAGATAGGGGTGGGGAGCAGTTCTTC. Translated: CASSQDRGGEQFF.

The chain joins TRBV15 to TRBJ1-6; no clear D gene. V was cut by 1 base and J by 9 bases, with 13 bases left in between. CDR3 length: 15 amino acids. CDR1 LNHNV and CDR2 YYDKDF come from the germline V gene (reference sequence). This CDR3 reads CATSRAHRTASPLHF. The CDR3 DNA sequence: TGTGCCACCAGCAGAGCCCACCGAACAGCTTCACCCCTCCACTTT.

In its sample, this clone was seen once. The chain uses TRBV3-1 (or the pseudogene TRBV3-2) and TRBJ2-1; the D gene is possibly TRBD2 (5 bases). CDR1 LGHDT and CDR2 YNNKEL come from the germline V gene (reference sequence). V was clipped by 4 bases and J by 3 bases, with 13 bases between them. The CDR3 length is 15 residues. The CDR3 nucleotides are TGTGCCAGCAGCCGAATCTTCGGGGACTACAATGAGCAGTTCTTC. It encodes CASSRIFGDYNEQFF.

This chain links TRBV30 with TRBJ1-6, with D uncertain. Germline V CDR1 and CDR2: GTSNPN, SVGIG (reference sequence). Trimming took off 0 bases at V and 9 bases at J, with 12 bases between the two ends. This CDR3 is built from 14 residues. CDR3 in DNA: TGTGCCTGGAGTGTACAGAGCATGACTTCACCCCTCCACTTT. This codes for CAWSVQSMTSPLHF.

The table lists this clone with a few counts. The chain uses TRBV28 and TRBJ1-2; a possible D gene is TRBD1 (5 bases). CDR3 size: 15 residues. V lost 3 bases and J lost 4, with 15 bases in between. The V gene's germline CDR1 is MDHEN and CDR2 SYDVKM. The CDR3 region is CASSLPTQEGYGYTF. The CDR3, as DNA: TGTGCCAGCAGTTTGCCCACACAGGAGGGCTATGGCTACACCTTC.

The chain employs TRBV5-1 and TRBJ2-2; 11 nucleotides line up with TRBD2. In germline, CDR1 is SGHRS, CDR2 YFSETQ. This CDR3 has 16 amino acids. Unmatched junction bases numbered 8, after V lost 3 bases and J lost 7 bases. The CDR3 DNA is TGCGCCAGCAGCTCACTAGCGGGGGCCGCGGGCGGGGAGCTGTTTTTT. As protein: CASSSLAGAAGGELFF.

The DNA of the CDR3 is TGTGCCTGGAGGGACAGGTTTCCAGGAAACACCATATATTTT. Translating gives CAWRDRFPGNTIYF. V is TRBV30 and J is TRBJ1-3; TRBD1 matches 7 bases. Trimming at V came to 3 bases and at J to 4 bases, leaving 6 bases not matched to a gene. This CDR3 spans 14 amino acids. From germline, CDR1 is GTSNPN and CDR2 SVGIG (reference sequence).

This rearrangement joins TRBV29-1 to TRBJ1-2, with 9 bases that match TRBD1. The trim removed 5 bases at V and 1 base at J, leaving 8 bases unmatched. The CDR3 runs to 15 residues. Germline V gene data show CDR1 as SQVTM and CDR2 as ANQGSEA. The DNA of the CDR3 is TGCAGCGTTATCCCGGGACAGGGAATTAACTATGGCTACACCTTC. Protein sequence: CSVIPGQGINYGYTF.

This chain uses TRBV12-2 with TRBJ1-3; the table assigns TRBD1, which was not confirmed against the DNA. TRBV12-2 is a listed pseudogene. The CDR3 spans 13 residues. In DNA form, the CDR3 reads TGTGCAAGTCGCTTAGGGCCTCGAAACACCATATATTTT. This encodes CASRLGPRNTIYF.